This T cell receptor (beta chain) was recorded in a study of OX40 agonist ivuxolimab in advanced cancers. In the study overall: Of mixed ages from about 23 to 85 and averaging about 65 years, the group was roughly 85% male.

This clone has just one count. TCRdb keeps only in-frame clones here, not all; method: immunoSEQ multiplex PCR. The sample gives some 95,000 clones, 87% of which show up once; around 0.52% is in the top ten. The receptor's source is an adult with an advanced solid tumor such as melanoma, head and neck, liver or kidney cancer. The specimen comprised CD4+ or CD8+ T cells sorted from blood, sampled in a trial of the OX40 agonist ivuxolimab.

CDR3 in amino acids: CASSPIVGGSLGEQFF. The CDR3 region has the DNA TGTGCCAGCAGTCCCATAGTGGGGGGTTCTCTGGGTGAGCAGTTCTTC. The rearrangement links TRBV28 to TRBJ2-1, with TRBD2 as a possible D gene (6 bases). V lost 5 bases and J lost 9, with 23 bases in between. The CDR3 has 16 amino acids. Germline V gene sequence: CDR1 MDHEN, CDR2 SYDVKM.